This T cell receptor (beta chain) was captured by sequencing in a study of beta chain features in type 1 diabetes. CDR1 and CDR2 from the germline V gene are MNHNY and SVGAGI (reference sequence). The CDR3 consists of 14 residues. Deletions cut 5 bases from V and 3 bases from J, with 13 bases between. Reverse transcription of all isolated RNA meant that expressed TCRB transcripts were sequenced. Generated by immunoSEQ multiplex PCR, the TCRdb table keeps only in-frame clones and is missing some. Of around 500,000 clones listed, about an eighth are singletons. The V and J genes are TRBV6-6 and TRBJ1-1; D is uncertain. Sequenced: naive CD4+ T cells from blood. The receptor comes from a young woman in good health. Here the CDR3 reads CASSLIRRDTEAFF. CDR3 in DNA: TGTGCCAGCAGTCTCATCCGACGGGACACTGAAGCTTTCTTT.